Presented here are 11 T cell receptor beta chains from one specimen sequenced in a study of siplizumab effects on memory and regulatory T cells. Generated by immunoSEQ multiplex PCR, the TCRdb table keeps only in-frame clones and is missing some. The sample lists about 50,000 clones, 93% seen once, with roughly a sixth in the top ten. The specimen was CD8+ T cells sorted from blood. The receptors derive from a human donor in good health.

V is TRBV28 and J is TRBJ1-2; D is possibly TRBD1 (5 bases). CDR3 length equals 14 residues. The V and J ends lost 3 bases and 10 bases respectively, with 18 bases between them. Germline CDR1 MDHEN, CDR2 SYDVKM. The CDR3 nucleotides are TGTGCCAGCAGTTTGTTGCCGGGGGTGACCGACTACACCTTC. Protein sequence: CASSLLPGVTDYTF.

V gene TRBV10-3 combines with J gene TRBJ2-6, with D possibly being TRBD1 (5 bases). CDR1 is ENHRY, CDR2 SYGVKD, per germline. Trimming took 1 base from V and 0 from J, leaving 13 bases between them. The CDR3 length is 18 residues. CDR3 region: CAISEYDSPFSGANVLTF. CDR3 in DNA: TGTGCCATCAGTGAGTACGACAGTCCCTTCTCTGGGGCCAACGTCCTGACTTTC.

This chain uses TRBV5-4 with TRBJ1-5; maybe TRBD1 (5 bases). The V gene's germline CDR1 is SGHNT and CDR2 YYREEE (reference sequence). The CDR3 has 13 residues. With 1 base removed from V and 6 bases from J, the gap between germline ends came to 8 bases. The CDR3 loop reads CASSLQGGQPQHF. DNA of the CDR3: TGTGCCAGCAGCTTGCAGGGTGGTCAGCCCCAGCATTTT.

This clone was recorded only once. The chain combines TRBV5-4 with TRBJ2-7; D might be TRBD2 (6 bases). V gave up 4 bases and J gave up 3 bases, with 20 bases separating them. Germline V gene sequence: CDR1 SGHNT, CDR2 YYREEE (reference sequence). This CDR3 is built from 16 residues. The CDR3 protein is CASSLQLGLTHYEQYF. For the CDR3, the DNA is TGTGCCAGCAGCCTGCAGCTCGGACTAACCCACTACGAGCAGTACTTC.

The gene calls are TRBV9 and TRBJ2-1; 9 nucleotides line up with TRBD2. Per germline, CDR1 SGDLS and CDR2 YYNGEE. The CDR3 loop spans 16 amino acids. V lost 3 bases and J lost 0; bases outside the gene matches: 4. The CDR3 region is CASSDRSGSSYNEQFF. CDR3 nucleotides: TGTGCCAGCAGCGACCGTAGCGGGAGCTCCTACAATGAGCAGTTCTTC.

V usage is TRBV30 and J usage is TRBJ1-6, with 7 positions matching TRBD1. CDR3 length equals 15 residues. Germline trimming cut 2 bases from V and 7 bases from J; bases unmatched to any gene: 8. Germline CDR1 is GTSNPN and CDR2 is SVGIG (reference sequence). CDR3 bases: TGTGCCTGGAGTACAAGGACAGGTCGAAATTCACCCCTCCACTTT. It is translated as CAWSTRTGRNSPLHF.

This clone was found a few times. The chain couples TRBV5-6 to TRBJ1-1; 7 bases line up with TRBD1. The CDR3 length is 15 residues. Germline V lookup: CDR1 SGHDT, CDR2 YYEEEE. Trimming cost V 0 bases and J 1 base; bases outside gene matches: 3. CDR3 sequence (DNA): TGTGCCAGCAGCTTGGAGGGGGCCAAGAACACTGAAGCTTTCTTT. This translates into CASSLEGAKNTEAFF.

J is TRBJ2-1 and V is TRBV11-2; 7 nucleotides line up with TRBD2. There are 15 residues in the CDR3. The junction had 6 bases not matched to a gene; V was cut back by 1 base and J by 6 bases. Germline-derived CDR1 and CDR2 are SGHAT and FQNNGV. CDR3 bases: TGTGCCAGCAGCTTAGTGGGACTAAATTTCAATGAGCAGTTCTTC. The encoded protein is CASSLVGLNFNEQFF.

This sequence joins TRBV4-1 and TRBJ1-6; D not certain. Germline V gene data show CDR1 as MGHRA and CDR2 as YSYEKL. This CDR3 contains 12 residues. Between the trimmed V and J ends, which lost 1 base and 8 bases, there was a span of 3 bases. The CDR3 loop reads CASSQVHSPLHF. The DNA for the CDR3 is TGCGCCAGCAGCCAAGTTCATTCACCCCTCCACTTT.

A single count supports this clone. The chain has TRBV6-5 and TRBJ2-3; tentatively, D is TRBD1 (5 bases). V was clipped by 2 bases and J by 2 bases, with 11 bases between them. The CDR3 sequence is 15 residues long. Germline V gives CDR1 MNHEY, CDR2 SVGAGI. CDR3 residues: CASSYGAGYTDTQYF. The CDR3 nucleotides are TGTGCCAGCAGTTACGGGGCCGGGTACACAGATACGCAGTATTTT.

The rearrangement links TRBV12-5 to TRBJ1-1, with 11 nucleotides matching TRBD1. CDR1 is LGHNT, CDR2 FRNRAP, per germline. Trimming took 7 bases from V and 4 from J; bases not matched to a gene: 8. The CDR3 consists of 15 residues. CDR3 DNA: TGTGCTAGTGCCCCCGGACAGGGGGCATTCACTGAAGCTTTCTTT. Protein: CASAPGQGAFTEAFF.